This T cell receptor (beta chain) was retrieved from a study of neoadjuvant anti-PD-1 for oral cavity cancer. Study context: Before surgery, most patients got three to four biweekly 3 mg/kg nivolumab doses. Non-progressing patients received a fourth nivolumab dose near day 43, then surgery on days 50-56.

The CDR3 contains 13 residues. Looked up from germline, CDR1 is WSHSY and CDR2 is SAAADI. The V end lost 6 bases, the J end lost 7 bases, and 13 bases lay between the germline ends. Stage II-IVA oral cavity squamous cell carcinoma was new and untreated by systemic or radiation therapy. Study-level points and caveats: Pretreatment Treg/Th17 ratio correlated inversely with post-treatment tumor clonality.

Sequencing used immunoSEQ multiplex PCR; TCRdb keeps in-frame clones, though not all of them. This table has around 34,000 clones, about 83% appearing once. Worth noting for this clone: Its antigen is undetermined.

V and J are TRBV10-2 and TRBJ1-5, with D maybe TRBD1 (6 bases). Material: PBMCs, obtained before nivolumab (anti-PD-1) treatment. This clonotype was sampled from a person between 40 and 79 years old with oral cavity squamous cell carcinoma. The chain's CDR3 is CASSPGTTQPQHF. The CDR3 nucleotides are TGCGCCAGCAGCCCCGGGACAACACAGCCCCAGCATTTT.